Listed here are 17 T cell receptor beta chains from one sample, sequenced in a study of CD8+CD57+ T cells in acquired aplastic anemia. Genomic DNA served as template for TCR beta VDJ and CDR3 profiling. TCRdb recomputed calls from the reads with MiXCR, one row per CDR3 protein. The table includes 150,000 to 200,000 distinct CDR3 sequences, roughly 45% detected once. The sequenced sample consisted of sorted CD4+, CD8+, or CD8+CD57+ T cells (not recorded which) from PBMCs. The receptors were gathered from a human donor in good health.

This clonotype was found a few times. The rearrangement joins TRBV10-1 to TRBJ2-1; D gene uncertain. The V gene lost 4 bases and the J gene lost 0 bases, with 10 bases spanning the gap. CDR1 and CDR2 (germline): WNHNN, SYGVQD (reference sequence). This CDR3 has 15 amino acids. The CDR3 here is CASSVGQSSYNEQFF. Written as DNA, the CDR3 is TGCGCCAGCAGTGTCGGGCAGAGCTCCTACAATGAGCAGTTCTTC.

The V gene is TRBV7-9, the J gene TRBJ2-7; 9 positions agree with TRBD2. The germline gives CDR1 SEHNR, CDR2 FQNEAQ (reference sequence). The CDR3 has 14 residues. Unmatched junction bases numbered 10, after V lost 4 bases and J lost 9 bases. The chain's CDR3 is CASSSASGKVVQYF. CDR3 nucleotides: TGTGCCAGCAGCTCAGCTAGCGGGAAGGTTGTGCAGTACTTC.

This clonotype was seen a single time. One junction end does not reproduce the germline sequence, and a read error may be involved. The chain combines TRBV2 with TRBJ2-1; 10 positions match TRBD2. CDR3 length equals 14 residues. Per the germline V gene, CDR1 is SNHLY and CDR2 is FYNNEI. The CDR3, as DNA: TGTGCCAGAGCTAGCGGGAGCTCCTACAATGGGCAGTTCTTC. Residues: CARASGSSYNGQFF.

The sample holds many counts of this clonotype. The chain has TRBV12-3 or TRBV12-4 and TRBJ1-4; 9 bases align to TRBD1. The junction had 7 bases not matched to a gene; V was cut back by 6 bases and J by 5 bases. CDR3 length equals 15 residues. The DNA of the CDR3 is TGTGCCAGCAGGTCGATGGGGACAGGGAATGAAAAACTGTTTTTT. This translates into CASRSMGTGNEKLFF.

This clonotype was picked up many times. This chain uses TRBV5-4 with TRBJ2-5; no definite D call. Germline CDR1 reads SGHNT; CDR2 reads YYREEE (reference sequence). Deletions cut 5 bases from V and 5 bases from J, with 16 bases between. The CDR3 consists of 14 residues. The CDR3 nucleotides are TGTGCCAGCAGTTGGGGTGGGGTGAGGGAGACCCAGTACTTC. Protein: CASSWGGVRETQYF. The full variable domain, completed using reference TRBV5-4 and TRBJ2-5, is ETGVTQSPTHLIKTRGQQVTLRCSSQSGHNTVSWYQQALGQGPQFIFQYYREEENGRGNFPPRFSGLQFPNYSSELNVNALELDDSALYLCASSWGGVRETQYFGPGTRLLVL.

Notes on this clonotype: A much larger clone lies a single base off, so this may be a read error. CDR3 in DNA: TGTGCCGGCAGCCAATCTCTAGCGGGAGTCGGCATTCAGTACTTC. Its protein is CAGSQSLAGVGIQYF. The V gene is TRBV4-2, the J gene TRBJ2-4; 10 positions agree with TRBD2. The CDR3 is made up of 15 amino acids. CDR1 and CDR2 (germline): LGHNA, YNFKEQ.

This clonotype was recorded many times. The V and J genes are TRBV5-5 and TRBJ1-2, with D unresolved. Germline CDR1 and CDR2: SGHKS and YYEKEE (reference sequence). CDR3 length equals 14 residues. V gave up 1 base and J gave up 4 bases, with 11 bases separating them. As DNA, the CDR3 is TGTGCCAGCAGCTTGCTGGGGTTCTCCTATGGCTACACCTTC. It codes for CASSLLGFSYGYTF.

About this clonotype itself: The junction does not match germline at one end; this may be a read error. V is TRBV19 and J is TRBJ1-4; D gene uncertain. This CDR3 comprises 15 residues. Germline V lookup: CDR1 LNHDA, CDR2 SQIVND (reference sequence). The CDR3, as DNA: TGTGCCAGTAGTATACTTGCCAACCAAAATGAAGAACTGTTTTTT. Translating it yields CASSILANQNEELFF.

In this sample, this clonotype turned up a few times. A much bigger clone sits one base away, suggesting this may be a read error. V and J are TRBV11-2 and TRBJ2-1; D remains unclear. The DNA end is a closer match to TRBJ2-7, so the J assignment may be wrong. The CDR3 spans 15 residues. CDR1 and CDR2 from the germline V gene are SGHAT and FQNNGV. The CDR3 DNA follows: TGTGCCAGCAGCTTAACTTCGGGTCATAACAATGAGCAGTACTTC. Amino acid sequence: CASSLTSGHNNEQYF.

This clonotype was recorded many times. The chain carries TRBV2 and TRBJ1-1; 10 positions agree with TRBD1. The CDR3 runs to 13 residues. CDR1 and CDR2 from the germline V gene are SNHLY and FYNNEI. V lost 4 bases, J lost 7 bases, and 3 bases stayed unmatched. CDR3 loop: CASSGDRGGEAFF. CDR3 nucleotides: TGTGCCAGCAGTGGGGACAGGGGCGGTGAAGCTTTCTTT.

This clonotype came up many times. The chain is built from TRBV19 and TRBJ1-6; possibly TRBD1 for D (5 bases). The germline V gene has CDR1 LNHDA and CDR2 SQIVND (reference sequence). This CDR3 is 16 amino acids long. V was shortened by 5 bases and J by 6 bases, with 17 bases between the two germline ends. CDR3 nucleotide sequence: TGTGCCAGTAGTTGGCAGGGCAGTTCGGTTAATTCACCCCTCCACTTT. Translation: CASSWQGSSVNSPLHF.

The V call is TRBV24-1, the J call TRBJ2-7, with 12 bases lining up with TRBD2. V shed 3 bases, J shed 4 bases, and the junction held 3 bases outside the gene matches. The germline CDR1 and CDR2 sequences are KGHDR and SFDVKD. The CDR3 has 15 residues. The CDR3 is CATSDATSGSYEQYF. As DNA, the CDR3 is TGTGCCACCAGTGATGCGACTAGCGGGAGTTACGAGCAGTACTTC.

This clonotype was detected many times. This chain connects TRBV2 to TRBJ2-7; no clear D. The CDR3 has 13 residues. CDR1 and CDR2 from the germline V gene are SNHLY and FYNNEI. Trimming removed 4 bases at V and 3 bases at J, with 10 bases between. CDR3: CASSVHLFYEQYF. CDR3 nucleotides: TGTGCCAGCAGTGTCCACCTCTTCTACGAGCAGTACTTC.

The chain uses TRBV12-3 or TRBV12-4 and TRBJ1-4; TRBD1 is a possible D gene (5 bases). Trimming pared 1 base from V and 3 bases from J, leaving 6 bases between. This CDR3 contains 14 residues. CDR3 sequence (DNA): TGTGCCAGCAGTTTAGTGGGGCCTAATGAAAAACTGTTTTTT. This gives the protein CASSLVGPNEKLFF.

This chain links TRBV7-6 with TRBJ2-5; TRBD1 matches 10 bases. Germline lookup yields CDR1 SGHVS and CDR2 FNYEAQ. The CDR3 consists of 15 residues. V lost 5 bases, J lost 4 bases, and 7 bases stayed unmatched. CDR3 sequence reads: CASSLSGTGVETQYF. The CDR3 DNA is TGTGCCAGCAGCCTTTCCGGGACAGGGGTAGAGACCCAGTACTTC. The variable domain in full, completed from reference TRBV7-6 and TRBJ2-5, reads GAGVSQSPRYKVTKRGQDVALRCDPISGHVSLYWYRQALGQGPEFLTYFNYEAQQDKSGLPNDRFSAERPEGSISTLTIQRTEQRDSAMYRCASSLSGTGVETQYFGPGTRLLVL.

This clonotype has ten or more counts. The chain is built from TRBV7-3 and TRBJ1-2; the match to TRBD1 covers 10 bases. Unmatched junction bases numbered 2, after V lost 4 bases and J lost 6 bases. Germline V gene sequence: CDR1 SGHTA, CDR2 FQGTGA. This CDR3 contains 13 residues. The CDR3 protein is CASSWDRGDGYTF. DNA of the CDR3: TGTGCCAGCAGCTGGGACAGGGGCGATGGCTACACCTTC.

This clonotype was seen only a few times. It may be a read error: a sequence one base away is much more abundant. Here the CDR3 omits its conserved ending phenylalanine or tryptophan, so a read error is the likely source. The chain couples TRBV5-1 to TRBJ1-1, with 7 bases matching TRBD1. The junction had 10 bases not matched to a gene; V was cut back by 0 bases and J by 8 bases. Germline values: CDR1 SGHRS, CDR2 YFSETQ. There are 15 residues in the CDR3. CDR3 sequence: CASSLDWYGTAEAFS. CDR3 DNA sequence: TGCGCCAGCAGCTTGGATTGGTACGGGACAGCCGAAGCTTTCTCT.